Listed below are T cell receptor beta chains from one sample, sequenced in a study of shared clonotypes between healthy human individuals. The data were produced by immunoSEQ multiplex PCR, yet TCRdb's version contains in-frame clones alone and is incomplete. The data contain a few million clones, under 95% of them singletons. Sequencing was done on a sample of naive CD4+ T cells from PBMCs. The receptors were sampled from a man aged 18 to 35 in good health. Some clones in this sample may be carry-over from other donors' samples. The CDR3 runs from the conserved cysteine through the conserved F or W.

J	V	CDR3
TRBJ2-7	TRBV5-4	CASSIDSASYEQYF
TRBJ2-6	TRBV28	CATSRGSGANVLTF
TRBJ2-2	TRBV28	CASQSRRGELFF
TRBJ1-6	TRBV28	CASSSPPGLNSPLHF
TRBJ2-7	TRBV5-4	CASSSRTTTPHEQYF
TRBJ2-7	TRBV18	CASSPNKDLQYF
TRBJ2-3	TRBV9	CASSVDDTQYF
TRBJ2-1	TRBV5-1	CASSLRLKGHEQFF
TRBJ2-7	TRBV5-4	CASSWSLAGGPHEQYF
TRBJ1-1	TRBV2	CASSRQGMNTEAFF
TRBJ2-3	TRBV9	CASSVGGRAADTQYF
TRBJ1-5	TRBV6-5	CASSLKAGQNQPQHF
TRBJ1-2	TRBV7-9	CASSRTAQSYGYTF
TRBJ2-1	TRBV5-1	CASSLVRVGNEQFF
TRBJ2-3	TRBV27	CASSSRLAGSTDTQYF
TRBJ2-1	TRBV27	CASSLAGGVYNEQFF
TRBJ2-6	TRBV28	CASNRGSGANVLTF
TRBJ2-1	TRBV27	CASSYLLAGRNEQFF
TRBJ2-2	TRBV7-2	CASSSGTGSGELFF
TRBJ2-7	TRBV5-1	CASSSLPPGQANEQYF
TRBJ2-2	TRBV7-9	CASSLGQGLAAGELFF
TRBJ1-3	TRBV14	CASSQSAGNTIYF
TRBJ1-3	TRBV30	CAWSVPQRRNTIYF
TRBJ2-7	TRBV7-3	CASSLGSGGPYEQYF
TRBJ2-2	TRBV11-1	CASKETRHSGELFF
TRBJ2-7	TRBV6-6	CASSYASGANYEQYF